One sample yielded the 27 T cell receptor beta chains listed below, sequenced in a study of T cells in Graves' hyperthyroidism and ophthalmopathy. TCR beta CDR3 regions were amplified from RNA. A set of HTBI primers served as the primers for a first-round RT-PCR of the TCR CDR3. MiXCR, applied by TCRdb to the multiplex PCR reads, yields one record per CDR3 protein. The sample contains about 300,000 distinct CDR3 sequences, 25% of which appear only once. The sample consisted of blood. The source of these receptors is a man aged 40-49 years with Graves' hyperthyroidism that later progressed to Graves' ophthalmopathy.

This clonotype came up many times. The chain is built from TRBV7-3 and TRBJ2-7, with a tentative D call TRBD1 (6 bases). Trimming shortened V by 0 bases and J by 6 bases, and 9 bases separated the two germline ends. The CDR3 runs 13 residues. The V gene's germline CDR1 is SGHTA and CDR2 FQGTGA. The CDR3 coding sequence is TGTGCCAGCAGCTTAACACAGGGAACCGAGCAGTACTTC. This codes for CASSLTQGTEQYF. Full variable domain (rest looked up from reference TRBV7-3 and TRBJ2-7): GAGVSQTPSNKVTEKGKYVELRCDPISGHTALYWYRQSLGQGPEFLIYFQGTGAADDSGLPNDRFFAVRPEGSVSTLKIQRTERGDSAVYLCASSLTQGTEQYFGPGTRLTVT.

This chain connects TRBV19 to TRBJ2-7; 7 bases align to TRBD1. The V gene's germline CDR1 is LNHDA and CDR2 SQIVND (reference sequence). Trimming at V came to 0 bases and at J to 4 bases, leaving 9 bases not matched to a gene. CDR3 length: 16 residues. The CDR3, as DNA: TGTGCCAGTAGTATAGATTTCGCAGGGGGTTGGTACGAGCAGTACTTC. This codes for CASSIDFAGGWYEQYF.

This clonotype was recorded many times. This rearrangement joins TRBV7-8 to TRBJ1-2; no definite D call. The V gene lost 6 bases and the J gene lost 4 bases, with 9 bases spanning the gap. This CDR3 is 12 amino acids long. CDR1 is SGHVS, CDR2 FQNEAQ, per germline. In DNA form, the CDR3 reads TGTGCCAGCAGAACCGCAGGCTATGGCTACACCTTC. Protein product: CASRTAGYGYTF.

This clonotype was seen ten or more times. The chain is built from TRBV24-1 and TRBJ2-2; D is unresolved. V shed 1 base and J shed 1 base, with 9 bases lying between them. From germline, CDR1 is KGHDR and CDR2 SFDVKD. The CDR3 sequence is 16 residues long. CDR3 amino acids: CATSDFGRENTGELFF. CDR3 sequence (DNA): TGTGCCACCAGTGATTTTGGCAGAGAGAACACCGGGGAGCTGTTTTTT.

There are many counts of this clonotype. V usage is TRBV2 and J usage is TRBJ1-1; D gene unclear. This CDR3 spans 15 amino acids. The V gene lost 0 bases and the J gene lost 6 bases, with 14 bases spanning the gap. The germline V gene has CDR1 SNHLY and CDR2 FYNNEI. CDR3 residues: CASSEATRKGAEAFF. In nucleotides, the CDR3 is TGTGCCAGCAGTGAAGCGACAAGAAAAGGCGCTGAAGCTTTCTTT.

The gene calls are TRBV12-3 or TRBV12-4 and TRBJ1-2; D gene ambiguous. V was trimmed by 3 bases and J by 4 bases, leaving 9 bases between them. The CDR3 consists of 13 residues. CDR3 in DNA: TGTGCCAGCAGTTTCAGGACCCCCTATGGCTACACCTTC. Translation: CASSFRTPYGYTF.

In its sample, this clonotype was seen many times. The gene calls are TRBV18 and TRBJ1-1; D unclear. Germline V CDR1 and CDR2: KGHSH, LQKENI. The CDR3 runs to 13 residues. Trimming pared 1 base from V and 10 bases from J, leaving 13 bases between. The CDR3 nucleotides read TGTGCCAGCTCACCACAGGGAACGGACGCAGCTTTCTTT. Translating gives CASSPQGTDAAFF.

This clonotype was counted ten times or more. The chain employs TRBV9 and TRBJ2-6, with D uncertain. The ends were cut back, 0 bases at V and 5 bases at J, with 9 bases in the middle. The CDR3 consists of 15 residues. Per the germline V gene, CDR1 is SGDLS and CDR2 is YYNGEE. CDR3 bases: TGTGCCAGCAGCGTAGTGTCGTCGCGGGCCAACGTCCTGACTTTC. Translated: CASSVVSSRANVLTF.

In its sample, this clonotype was seen many times. The rearrangement joins TRBV4-1 to TRBJ2-7; 8 bases are shared with TRBD2. Unmatched junction bases numbered 15, after V lost 2 bases and J lost 0 bases. Germline V gene sequence: CDR1 MGHRA, CDR2 YSYEKL. The CDR3 length is 19 residues. Written as DNA, the CDR3 is TGCGCCAGCAGCCAATCAACCCAGTCCCCTAGCGGGCTCTCCTACGAGCAGTACTTC. Amino acid sequence: CASSQSTQSPSGLSYEQYF.

This clonotype came up many times. As the CDR3 is not closed by the conserved phenylalanine or tryptophan, this likely results from a read error. The chain carries TRBV11-1 and TRBJ2-4; 7 bases map to TRBD2. The ends lost 2 bases at V and 0 bases at J; junction bases unmatched: 10. The length of the CDR3 is 18 residues. The germline V gene has CDR1 SGHAT and CDR2 FQDESV (reference sequence). The CDR3 sequence is CASSLHLSGLLAKNIQYL. CDR3 bases: TGTGCCAGCAGCTTACACCTTAGCGGGTTACTAGCCAAAAACATTCAGTACCTC.

This clonotype was picked up many times. The chain combines TRBV7-9 with TRBJ2-5; D might be TRBD2 (6 bases). This CDR3 region has 15 residues. The germline CDR1 and CDR2 sequences are SEHNR and FQNEAQ (reference sequence). Trimming shortened V by 0 bases and J by 2 bases, and 10 bases separated the two germline ends. CDR3 DNA sequence: TGTGCCAGCAGCTTAGCGTTTGCGGGGCAAGAGACCCAGTACTTC. This translates into CASSLAFAGQETQYF.

The V gene is TRBV28, the J gene TRBJ1-2; D might be TRBD1 (6 bases). Between the trimmed V and J ends, which lost 5 bases and 4 bases, there was a span of 14 bases. CDR3 length equals 14 residues. The germline CDR1 and CDR2 sequences are MDHEN and SYDVKM. The CDR3 DNA sequence: TGTGCCAGCAGTACCTCCGGGACAACCTATGGCTACACCTTC. Its translation is CASSTSGTTYGYTF.

This clonotype was seen ten or more times. The DNA of the CDR3 is TGTGCCAGCAGTCACCAGGGGTACGAGCAGTACTTC. It yields the protein CASSHQGYEQYF. This chain uses TRBV25-1 with TRBJ2-7, with a weak D call TRBD1 (6 bases). The CDR3 runs to 12 residues. CDR1 and CDR2 (germline): MGHDK, SYGVNS. Trimming took 5 bases from V and 4 from J, leaving 9 bases between them.

The gene calls are TRBV28 and TRBJ2-7, with D perhaps matching TRBD2 (6 bases). V lost 4 bases, J lost 5 bases, and 27 bases lay in between. The germline CDR1 and CDR2 sequences are MDHEN and SYDVKM. The CDR3 length is 18 residues. Written as DNA, the CDR3 is TGTGCCAGCAGTTACCCCCGATCCCCGGACGCCGGAGGGCACGAGCAGTACTTC. It translates to CASSYPRSPDAGGHEQYF.

This clonotype was seen repeatedly, ten times or more. J is TRBJ2-7 and V is TRBV7-2, with D unclear. The CDR3 spans 14 residues. V was pared by 5 bases and J by 3 bases, with 14 bases between. The germline V gene encodes CDR1 SGHTA and CDR2 FQGNSA. DNA for the CDR3: TGTGCCAGCAGCCTGCAAATTCCCCTCTACGAGCAGTACTTC. Protein product: CASSLQIPLYEQYF.

This clonotype has more than one count but fewer than ten. The gene calls are TRBV2 and TRBJ2-7, with D maybe TRBD1 (6 bases). The V end lost 4 bases, the J end lost 0 bases, and 19 bases lay between the germline ends. This CDR3 contains 17 residues. Germline V gene data show CDR1 as SNHLY and CDR2 as FYNNEI. The CDR3 reads CASSVQRRGQTSYEQYF. The CDR3 region has the DNA TGTGCCAGCAGTGTCCAACGCAGAGGACAGACCTCCTACGAGCAGTACTTC.

This clonotype showed up many times. Since a much larger clone is just one base distant, this may be a read error. The chain combines TRBV2 with TRBJ2-7; D is undetermined. Germline-derived CDR1 and CDR2 are SNHLY and FYNNEI. The CDR3 is 14 residues long. V lost 2 bases and J lost 0, with 8 bases in between. In nucleotides, the CDR3 is TGTGCCAGCAGTGAACGCAGAAGCTCCTACGAGCAGTACTTC. This translates into CASSERRSSYEQYF.

This clonotype was observed at least ten times. V and J are TRBV28 and TRBJ2-5; weak D call: TRBD2 (5 bases). V gave up 2 bases and J gave up 2 bases, with 6 bases separating them. The CDR3 totals 13 residues. Looked up from germline, CDR1 is MDHEN and CDR2 is SYDVKM. CDR3 in amino acids: CASSLLAQETQYF. Written as DNA, the CDR3 is TGTGCCAGCAGTTTACTAGCACAAGAGACCCAGTACTTC.

This clonotype was seen at least ten times. The V gene is TRBV6-5, the J gene TRBJ2-2, with 7 bases matching TRBD1. CDR3 length: 16 amino acids. In germline, CDR1 is MNHEY, CDR2 SVGAGI. Trimming cost V 2 bases and J 2 bases; bases outside gene matches: 5. The DNA of the CDR3 is TGTGCCAGCAGTTACCAGGACAGGCTAAACACCGGGGAGCTGTTTTTT. It yields the protein CASSYQDRLNTGELFF.

The CDR3 reads CATERETGELFF. CDR3 nucleotides: TGTGCCACCGAGCGGGAGACCGGGGAGCTGTTTTTT. The V gene is TRBV24-1, the J gene TRBJ2-2; 8 bases line up with TRBD2. The junction had 1 base not matched to a gene; V was cut back by 9 bases and J by 5 bases. This CDR3 is built from 12 residues. CDR1 and CDR2 from the germline V gene are KGHDR and SFDVKD.

In its sample, this clonotype was seen many times. The rearrangement links TRBV12-3 or TRBV12-4 to TRBJ2-4; 8 nucleotides match TRBD1. V trimming: 4 bases; J trimming: 5 bases; junction bases outside the gene matches: 4. The CDR3 consists of 14 residues. The chain's CDR3 is CASSSGQVQNIQYF. In DNA form, the CDR3 reads TGTGCCAGCAGTTCGGGACAGGTCCAAAACATTCAGTACTTC.

This clonotype has only a few counts. A much bigger clone sits one base away, suggesting this may be a read error. The final CDR3 position lacks the conserved phenylalanine or tryptophan, pointing to a likely read error. V usage is TRBV30 and J usage is TRBJ2-7; maybe TRBD2 (6 bases). Trimming cost V 5 bases and J 8 bases, with 10 bases left between them. CDR3 size: 10 residues. CDR1 and CDR2 from the germline V gene are GTSNPN and SVGIG (reference sequence). The CDR3 DNA reads as TGTGCCTGGGGGGGGTTGAAGCAGTACTCC. Translating it yields CAWGGLKQYS.

At least ten counts were recorded for this clonotype. A single base separates this from a much larger clone, so it may be a read error. This chain links TRBV6-1 with TRBJ1-5; D may be TRBD1 (6 bases). Germline assignment: CDR1 MNHNS and CDR2 SASEGT. The germline V and J ends were trimmed by 6 bases and 3 bases, with 12 bases remaining between them. The CDR3 spans 14 residues. The CDR3 DNA sequence: TGTGCCAGCAGCTTCCAGGGGCTCAATCAGCCCCAGCATTTT. Translated, it gives CASSFQGLNQPQHF.

The chain combines TRBV2 with TRBJ1-5; 7 bases agree with TRBD1. Unmatched junction bases numbered 5, after V lost 5 bases and J lost 4 bases. CDR1 and CDR2 (germline): SNHLY, FYNNEI. This CDR3 has 14 residues. The CDR3: CASSRQGLNQPQHF. The CDR3 DNA follows: TGTGCCAGCAGTCGACAGGGCCTGAATCAGCCCCAGCATTTT.

This clonotype has at least ten counts. This rearrangement joins TRBV6-5 to TRBJ1-1, with D possibly TRBD1 on 5 matching bases. This CDR3 spans 14 amino acids. V was shortened by 0 bases and J by 3 bases, with 8 bases between the two germline ends. The germline V gene has CDR1 MNHEY and CDR2 SVGAGI. CDR3 sequence (DNA): TGTGCCAGCAGTTACTCGAGGGACTACACTGAAGCTTTCTTT. Protein sequence: CASSYSRDYTEAFF.

The rearrangement links TRBV6-2 or TRBV6-3 to TRBJ1-2; tentative D call: TRBD1 (6 bases). Trimming stripped 5 bases from V and 1 base from J, with 11 bases between. CDR3 size: 14 residues. CDR1 and CDR2 (germline): MNHEY, SVGEGT. In DNA, the CDR3 is TGTGCCAGCAGTACAGGGCTTGATAACTATGGCTACACCTTC. Residues: CASSTGLDNYGYTF.

A word on this clonotype: Given the absence of the conserved phenylalanine or tryptophan at the CDR3 end, a read error is likely. CDR3 region: CASSSDPQETQYL. CDR3 in DNA: TGTGCCAGCAGTTCGGACCCCCAAGAGACCCAGTACCTC. The chain couples TRBV6-5 to TRBJ2-5; no clear D gene. The CDR3 is 13 amino acids. Germline V gene sequence: CDR1 MNHEY, CDR2 SVGAGI. Trimming removed 4 bases from V and 1 base from J, with 7 bases in between.